Following are 23 T cell receptor beta chains from one sample sequenced in a study of CD8 T cells in Susac syndrome. A quantity of about 0.5 to 1 ug RNA underwent reverse transcription using random hexamers. MiXCR, applied by TCRdb to the immunoSEQ multiplex PCR reads, yields one record per CDR3 protein. This sample yields 150,000 to 200,000 distinct CDR3 sequences, of which 95% are seen a single time; around 0.16% belongs to the top ten. Sequenced input: CD8+ T cells from PBMCs. These receptors all come from a human donor with Susac syndrome.

The chain has TRBV5-6 and TRBJ2-2, with D uncertain. Between the trimmed V and J ends, which lost 0 bases and 6 bases, there was a span of 9 bases. This CDR3 has 14 residues. Per germline, CDR1 SGHDT and CDR2 YYEEEE. In nucleotides, the CDR3 is TGTGCCAGCAGCTTGGAAGGGATATCCGGGGAGCTGTTTTTT. Translated, it gives CASSLEGISGELFF.

The chain employs TRBV9 and TRBJ2-1, with TRBD2 matching 7 bases. V dropped 0 bases and J dropped 6; count of bases not matched to a gene: 6. CDR3 length equals 15 residues. Germline V lookup: CDR1 SGDLS, CDR2 YYNGEE. CDR3 loop: CASSVDPAGSNEQFF. The CDR3 DNA is TGTGCCAGCAGCGTAGATCCAGCGGGGAGCAATGAGCAGTTCTTC.

The chain links TRBV19 to TRBJ2-1, with D possibly TRBD2 on 5 matching bases. This CDR3 contains 17 residues. Trimming cost V 5 bases and J 5 bases, with 22 bases left between them. Germline values: CDR1 LNHDA, CDR2 SQIVND (reference sequence). The chain's CDR3 is CASSPGYSVPPNNEQFF. CDR3 nucleotides: TGTGCCAGTAGTCCGGGATACTCCGTTCCCCCCAACAATGAGCAGTTCTTC. Looking up the rest from reference TRBV19 and TRBJ2-1 gives the full variable domain: DGGITQSPKYLFRKEGQNVTLSCEQNLNHDAMYWYRQDPGQGLRLIYYSQIVNDFQKGDIAEGYSVSREKKESFPLTVTSAQKNPTAFYLCASSPGYSVPPNNEQFFGPGTRLTVL.

This chain joins TRBV5-1 and TRBJ2-1; 9 bases align to TRBD1. Per the germline V gene, CDR1 is SGHRS and CDR2 is YFSETQ. V dropped 4 bases and J dropped 2; count of bases not matched to a gene: 10. This CDR3 region has 17 residues. The CDR3 DNA follows: TGCGCCAGCAGCGATAGAATTCGACAGGGGGCCTACAATGAGCAGTTCTTC. Translating it yields CASSDRIRQGAYNEQFF.

The table lists this clonotype with a few counts. V gene TRBV19 combines with J gene TRBJ2-7; no reliable D call. This CDR3 region has 13 residues. The ends were cut back, 4 bases at V and 2 bases at J, with 9 bases in the middle. Germline values: CDR1 LNHDA, CDR2 SQIVND (reference sequence). The CDR3 DNA reads TGTGCCAGTAGTAGGACCGTAGCCTACGAGCAGTACTTC. Translation gives CASSRTVAYEQYF.

V gene TRBV10-3 combines with J gene TRBJ2-3; TRBD2 matches 13 bases. Germline CDR1 and CDR2: ENHRY and SYGVKD. The V and J ends lost 2 bases and 5 bases, in that order; junction bases with no gene match: 10. The length of the CDR3 is 18 residues. The CDR3 region has the DNA TGTGCCATCAGTGAGGAGAAACTAGCGGGAGGGCCGGGAGATACGCAGTATTTT. It translates to CAISEEKLAGGPGDTQYF.

The chain employs TRBV2 and TRBJ2-7; perhaps D is TRBD1 or TRBD2 (5 bases each). Germline V lookup: CDR1 SNHLY, CDR2 FYNNEI. The V and J ends lost 7 bases and 0 bases respectively, with 10 bases between them. The CDR3 is 13 amino acids. The CDR3 is CASTGTDSYEQYF. The CDR3 bases are TGTGCCAGCACGGGGACGGACTCCTACGAGCAGTACTTC.

The chain links TRBV11-2 to TRBJ1-2, with D perhaps matching TRBD1 (6 bases). The CDR3 extends over 14 amino acids. V was pared by 4 bases and J by 6 bases, with 15 bases between. Germline-derived CDR1 and CDR2 are SGHAT and FQNNGV. Written as DNA, the CDR3 is TGTGCCAGCAGCTCCCTGGGGGCGGTGGATGGCTACACCTTC. This codes for CASSSLGAVDGYTF.

The chain carries TRBV5-4 and TRBJ2-1, with TRBD2 identical over 7 bases. Trimming cost V 1 base and J 4 bases; bases outside gene matches: 8. In germline, CDR1 is SGHNT, CDR2 YYREEE (reference sequence). The CDR3 length is 16 residues. CDR3 DNA: TGTGCCAGCAGCTTGACCGAACTAGCGCCGTACAATGAGCAGTTCTTC. Its translation is CASSLTELAPYNEQFF.

DNA for the CDR3: TGTGCCAGCAGTTACAATAGGGGCACGGACAATGAGCAGTTCTTC. Translation: CASSYNRGTDNEQFF. This chain links TRBV28 with TRBJ2-1; D is perhaps TRBD1 (5 bases). Germline CDR1 is MDHEN and CDR2 is SYDVKM. The CDR3 contains 15 residues. The V gene lost 4 bases and the J gene lost 5 bases, with 15 bases spanning the gap. Supplemented by reference TRBV28 and TRBJ2-1, the full variable domain reads DVKVTQSSRYLVKRTGEKVFLECVQDMDHENMFWYRQDPGLGLRLIYFSYDVKMKEKGDIPEGYSVSREKKERFSLILESASTNQTSMYLCASSYNRGTDNEQFFGPGTRLTVL.

This rearrangement joins TRBV6-2 or TRBV6-3 to TRBJ2-1; D is possibly TRBD2 (6 bases). V was shortened by 5 bases and J by 0 bases, with 17 bases between the two germline ends. The CDR3 totals 17 residues. From germline, CDR1 is MNHEY and CDR2 SVGEGT. The CDR3 here is CASSPYNRDSSYNEQFF. CDR3 DNA sequence: TGTGCCAGCAGTCCGTACAACCGGGACTCCTCCTACAATGAGCAGTTCTTC.

This clonotype has a single count. V is TRBV9 and J is TRBJ2-5; TRBD1 might be the D (5 bases). V shed 2 bases and J shed 5 bases, with 10 bases lying between them. The CDR3 loop spans 13 amino acids. Germline V gene sequence: CDR1 SGDLS, CDR2 YYNGEE. CDR3 residues: CASSVRDGETQYF. The DNA of the CDR3 is TGTGCCAGCAGCGTCAGGGATGGGGAGACCCAGTACTTC.

The chain is built from TRBV5-8 and TRBJ1-6; D possibly corresponds to TRBD1 (5 bases). The CDR3 totals 15 residues. Germline V gene lookup returns CDR1 SGHTS and CDR2 YDEGEE. V was shortened by 0 bases and J by 8 bases, with 12 bases between the two germline ends. CDR3 amino acids: CASSLEAGGDSPLHF. CDR3 sequence (DNA): TGTGCCAGCAGCTTGGAGGCCGGAGGGGATTCACCCCTCCACTTT. The full variable domain, with the rest looked up from reference TRBV5-8 and TRBJ1-6, is EAGVTQSPTHLIKTRGQQATLRCSPISGHTSVYWYQQALGLGLQFLLWYDEGEERNRGNFPPRFSGRQFPNYSSELNVNALELEDSALYLCASSLEAGGDSPLHFGNGTRLTVT.

This rearrangement joins TRBV15 to TRBJ2-1; D unresolved. The CDR3 consists of 11 residues. The ends were cut back, 1 base at V and 8 bases at J, with 3 bases in the middle. Germline lookup yields CDR1 LNHNV and CDR2 YYDKDF (reference sequence). The CDR3 nucleotides are TGTGCCACCAGCAGAGCGGATGAGCAGTTCTTC. Translation gives CATSRADEQFF.

The V call is TRBV23-1, the J call TRBJ1-5, with TRBD1 as a possible D gene (6 bases). TRBV23-1 is given ORF status, its function remaining uncertain. The CDR3 covers 17 residues. V was trimmed by 1 base and J by 2 bases, leaving 15 bases between them. CDR3 nucleotide sequence: TGCGCCAGCAGTCAATTCCACAGGGACTCGCGCAATCAGCCCCAGCATTTT. This encodes CASSQFHRDSRNQPQHF.

This chain connects TRBV28 to TRBJ2-7; 10 bases match TRBD2. This CDR3 spans 15 amino acids. CDR1 MDHEN and CDR2 SYDVKM come from the germline V gene. The J segment lost 6 bases and the V segment lost 3 bases, leaving 8 bases of the junction unmatched. The CDR3 here is CASSFRLAGVGEQYF. CDR3 DNA sequence: TGTGCCAGCAGTTTTCGGCTAGCGGGAGTTGGCGAGCAGTACTTC.

V gene TRBV2 combines with J gene TRBJ2-7, with D perhaps TRBD1 (6 bases). Germline CDR1 SNHLY, CDR2 FYNNEI. This CDR3 has 15 residues. V dropped 0 bases and J dropped 3 bases, with 12 bases sitting between them. CDR3 bases: TGTGCCAGCAGTGAAGCGCGTGACAGGCTCTACGAGCAGTACTTC. Its protein is CASSEARDRLYEQYF.

J is TRBJ1-3 and V is TRBV6-5; no reliable D call. The V gene lost 2 bases and the J gene lost 0 bases, with 5 bases spanning the gap. The CDR3 contains 14 residues. CDR1 is MNHEY, CDR2 SVGAGI, per germline. The CDR3 sequence is CASSYDDSGNTIYF. CDR3 nucleotide sequence: TGTGCCAGCAGTTACGATGACTCTGGAAACACCATATATTTT.

This clonotype has only one observation. The chain uses TRBV9 and TRBJ1-2; TRBD1 matches 7 bases. The CDR3 is made up of 15 amino acids. V was clipped by 3 bases and J by 7 bases; unmatched bases: 12. Germline V gene data show CDR1 as SGDLS and CDR2 as YYNGEE. This CDR3 reads CASSGSDREAVGYTF. For the CDR3, the DNA is TGTGCCAGCAGCGGTAGTGACAGGGAAGCGGTTGGCTACACCTTC.

This chain links TRBV4-1 with TRBJ2-1; a possible D gene is TRBD1 (5 bases). This CDR3 has 14 amino acids. The germline CDR1 and CDR2 sequences are MGHRA and YSYEKL. The V and J ends lost 0 bases and 15 bases respectively, with 18 bases between them. The CDR3 coding sequence is TGCGCCAGCAGCCAAGAAGGGGTACCCGGGTGGCCGTTCTTC. It specifies CASSQEGVPGWPFF.

The chain links TRBV9 to TRBJ1-2, with 8 bases that match TRBD1. V was pared by 4 bases and J by 6 bases, with 14 bases of the junction left unmatched. The CDR3 sequence is 16 residues long. The germline V gene encodes CDR1 SGDLS and CDR2 YYNGEE. The CDR3, as DNA: TGTGCCAGCAGCCGGGGACAGGCTGTTGTAAAGGATGGCTACACCTTC. Its translation: CASSRGQAVVKDGYTF.

J is TRBJ2-2 and V is TRBV24-1; D is undetermined. The CDR3 is made up of 11 amino acids. Trimming removed 3 bases at V and 11 bases at J, with 6 bases between. Germline CDR1 is KGHDR and CDR2 is SFDVKD. The CDR3 loop reads CATSDAGELFF. DNA of the CDR3: TGTGCCACCAGTGATGCAGGCGAGCTGTTTTTT.

J is TRBJ2-5 and V is TRBV7-9; no firm D call. The germline V and J ends were trimmed by 4 bases and 7 bases, with 7 bases remaining between them. CDR1 is SEHNR, CDR2 FQNEAQ, per germline (reference sequence). The CDR3 is 11 amino acids. CDR3 nucleotides: TGTGCCAGCAGCTCGGTACTGACCCAGTACTTC. Translation gives CASSSVLTQYF. Full variable domain (outside the CDR3, taken from reference TRBV7-9 and TRBJ2-5): DTGVSQNPRHKITKRGQNVTFRCDPISEHNRLYWYRQTLGQGPEFLTYFQNEAQLEKSRLLSDRFSAERPKGSFSTLEIQRTEQGDSAMYLCASSSVLTQYFGPGTRLLVL.